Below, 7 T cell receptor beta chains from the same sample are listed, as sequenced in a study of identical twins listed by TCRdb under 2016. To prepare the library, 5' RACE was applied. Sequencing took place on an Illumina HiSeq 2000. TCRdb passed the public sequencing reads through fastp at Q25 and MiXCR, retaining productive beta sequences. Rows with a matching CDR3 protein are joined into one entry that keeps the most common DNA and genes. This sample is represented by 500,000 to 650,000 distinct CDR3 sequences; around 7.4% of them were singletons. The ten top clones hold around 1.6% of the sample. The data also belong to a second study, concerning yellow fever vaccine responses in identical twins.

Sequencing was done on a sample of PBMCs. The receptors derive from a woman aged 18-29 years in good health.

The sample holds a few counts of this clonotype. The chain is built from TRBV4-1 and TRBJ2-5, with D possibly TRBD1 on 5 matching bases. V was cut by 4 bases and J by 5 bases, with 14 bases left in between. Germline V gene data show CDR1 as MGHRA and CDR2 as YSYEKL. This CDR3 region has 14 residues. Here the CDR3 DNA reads TGCGCCAGCAGCCGAATGACAGTCCCGGAGACCCAGTACTTC. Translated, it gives CASSRMTVPETQYF.

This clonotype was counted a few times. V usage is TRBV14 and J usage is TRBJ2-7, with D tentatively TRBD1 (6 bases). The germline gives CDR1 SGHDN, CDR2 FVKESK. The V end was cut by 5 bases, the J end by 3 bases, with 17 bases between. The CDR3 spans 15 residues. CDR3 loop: CASSETGRINYEQYF. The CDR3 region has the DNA TGTGCCAGCAGCGAGACAGGCCGAATAAACTACGAGCAGTACTTC.

CDR3 residues: CSARRSGRNAGELFF. The CDR3 nucleotides are TGCAGTGCTAGGAGAAGCGGGAGAAATGCCGGGGAGCTGTTTTTT. This sequence joins TRBV20-1 and TRBJ2-2, with 8 nucleotides matching TRBD2. Germline-derived CDR1 and CDR2 are DFQATT and SNEGSKA (reference sequence). V gave up 3 bases and J gave up 6 bases; unmatched junction bases: 9. The CDR3 contains 15 residues.

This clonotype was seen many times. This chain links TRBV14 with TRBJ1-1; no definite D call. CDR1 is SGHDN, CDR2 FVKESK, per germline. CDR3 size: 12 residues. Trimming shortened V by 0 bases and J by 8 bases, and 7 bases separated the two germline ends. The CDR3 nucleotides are TGTGCCAGCAGCCAAGAGGGCACAGAAGCTTTCTTT. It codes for CASSQEGTEAFF.

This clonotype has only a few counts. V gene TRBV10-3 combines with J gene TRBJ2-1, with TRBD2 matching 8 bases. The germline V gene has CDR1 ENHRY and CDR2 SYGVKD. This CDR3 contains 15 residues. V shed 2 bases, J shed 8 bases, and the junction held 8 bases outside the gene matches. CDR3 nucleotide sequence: TGTGCCATCAGTGAGGGAGGTAGCGGGACTGATGAGCAGTTCTTC. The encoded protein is CAISEGGSGTDEQFF.

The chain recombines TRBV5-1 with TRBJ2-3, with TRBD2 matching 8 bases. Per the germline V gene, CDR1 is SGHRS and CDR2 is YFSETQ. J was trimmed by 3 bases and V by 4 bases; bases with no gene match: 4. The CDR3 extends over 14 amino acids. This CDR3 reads CASSVERGTDTQYF. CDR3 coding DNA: TGCGCCAGCAGCGTGGAGCGGGGGACAGATACGCAGTATTTT.

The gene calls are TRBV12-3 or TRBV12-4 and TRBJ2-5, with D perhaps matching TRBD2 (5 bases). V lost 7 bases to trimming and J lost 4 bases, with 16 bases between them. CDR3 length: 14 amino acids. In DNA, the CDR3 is TGTGCCAGCATCCCCCCGGGGTTGGGAGAGACCCAGTACTTC. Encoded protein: CASIPPGLGETQYF.